Following are 22 T cell receptor beta chains from one sample sequenced in a study of blood T cell repertoires in COVID-19. Using immunoSEQ multiplex PCR, the repertoire was profiled, and TCRdb retains in-frame clones only, with some absent. The table lists 200,000 to 300,000 clones, 70% to 90% of them singletons. The sample taken for sequencing was peripheral blood. All receptors derive from a woman in her twenties or thirties who had recovered from COVID-19.

In DNA, the CDR3 is TGTGCCAGCAGCCCCCGACTAGCTGCCGGGGAGCTGTTTTTT. Translation: CASSPRLAAGELFF. The V and J genes are TRBV3-1 (or the pseudogene TRBV3-2) and TRBJ2-2; the match to TRBD2 covers 7 bases. From germline, CDR1 is LGHDT and CDR2 YNNKEL (reference sequence). The CDR3 contains 14 residues. V shed 4 bases, J shed 6 bases, and the junction held 5 bases outside the gene matches.

The chain has TRBV12-3 or TRBV12-4 and TRBJ1-6; D uncertain. The CDR3 has 13 residues. Trimming pared 7 bases from V and 13 bases from J, leaving 17 bases between. The DNA of the CDR3 is TGTGCCAGCACCTCGGTTCTTTTCTCTCCCCTCCACTTT. Translated, it gives CASTSVLFSPLHF.

The chain has TRBV30 and TRBJ2-2; D not certain. CDR3 length: 15 amino acids. The germline V gene has CDR1 GTSNPN and CDR2 SVGIG (reference sequence). V lost 2 bases and J lost 2, with 12 bases in between. The CDR3 loop reads CAWSFEFINTGELFF. In DNA form, the CDR3 reads TGTGCCTGGAGTTTCGAGTTTATCAACACCGGGGAGCTGTTTTTT.

This rearrangement joins TRBV18 to TRBJ1-3; D is undetermined. Trimming shortened V by 2 bases and J by 1 base, and 15 bases separated the two germline ends. The CDR3 covers 17 residues. The germline gives CDR1 KGHSH, CDR2 LQKENI. The CDR3 protein is CASSPSPADLSGNTIYF. The CDR3, as DNA: TGTGCCAGCTCACCAAGTCCGGCGGACTTATCTGGAAACACCATATATTTT.

This chain connects TRBV30 to TRBJ1-5; possibly TRBD1 for D (6 bases). The germline gives CDR1 GTSNPN, CDR2 SVGIG (reference sequence). V lost 3 bases and J lost 7, with 13 bases in between. The CDR3 is 13 residues long. CDR3 nucleotides: TGTGCCTGGAGCGAACAGGGTGACCAGCCCCAGCATTTT. Amino acids: CAWSEQGDQPQHF.

This rearrangement joins TRBV12-3 or TRBV12-4 to TRBJ1-4, with D unclear. V was cut by 5 bases and J by 8 bases, with 12 bases left in between. The length of the CDR3 is 13 residues. The CDR3 is CASSPISREKLFF. The DNA for the CDR3 is TGTGCCAGCAGTCCTATAAGTCGGGAAAAACTGTTTTTT.

The chain has TRBV7-5 and TRBJ2-1; the table names TRBD1, a call not compared with the DNA. TRBV7-5 is designated a pseudogene. The length of the CDR3 is 16 residues. The CDR3 region has the DNA TGTGCCAGAAGCTCCGAGGGACAGGGCGGCGACAATGAGCAGTTCTTC. This translates into CARSSEGQGGDNEQFF.

The V call is TRBV7-8, the J call TRBJ2-1; 9 positions match TRBD2. The CDR3 contains 17 residues. Germline V gene sequence: CDR1 SGHVS, CDR2 FQNEAQ. The V gene end was trimmed by 5 bases and the J gene end by 3 bases; junction bases not matched to a gene: 11. The DNA for the CDR3 is TGTGCCAGCAGCCGTCCCGCGCGGGGGGGCCACTACAATGAGCAGTTCTTC. Its protein is CASSRPARGGHYNEQFF.

The chain carries TRBV5-5 and TRBJ2-1; D is possibly TRBD2 (5 bases). Germline loops: CDR1 SGHKS, CDR2 YYEKEE (reference sequence). This CDR3 comprises 15 residues. Trimming pared 0 bases from V and 2 bases from J, leaving 9 bases between. CDR3 sequence: CASSLGGFTYNEQFF. CDR3 nucleotide sequence: TGTGCCAGCAGCTTGGGAGGGTTTACCTACAATGAGCAGTTCTTC.

The genes are TRBV5-1 and TRBJ2-3; 8 nucleotides align to TRBD2. The CDR3 is 12 amino acids. Losses at the gene ends were 7 bases for V and 9 bases for J; bases not matched to a gene: 7. Germline lookup yields CDR1 SGHRS and CDR2 YFSETQ. This chain's CDR3 is CASSEAGGTQYF. The CDR3 region has the DNA TGCGCCAGCTCCGAGGCGGGGGGCACGCAGTATTTT.

This chain joins TRBV10-3 and TRBJ2-3; 9 nucleotides match TRBD2. The CDR3 has 13 residues. Germline V lookup: CDR1 ENHRY, CDR2 SYGVKD. Trimming cost V 8 bases and J 4 bases; bases outside gene matches: 4. CDR3 sequence (DNA): TGTGCCATCCAGGCGGGGGGGGCAGATACGCAGTATTTT. This gives the protein CAIQAGGADTQYF.

The rearrangement links TRBV18 to TRBJ1-2; TRBD1 aligns across 7 bases. Trimming removed 3 bases from V and 2 bases from J; junction bases left unmatched: 3. Germline V gene sequence: CDR1 KGHSH, CDR2 LQKENI. CDR3 length equals 14 residues. The CDR3 bases are TGTGCCAGCTCACCCGGACAGGACAACTATGGCTACACCTTC. Amino acids: CASSPGQDNYGYTF.

The sample holds one count of this clone. The V and J genes are TRBV13 and TRBJ1-3; TRBD1 matches at 9 bases. Germline CDR1 reads PRHDT; CDR2 reads FYEKMQ (reference sequence). The CDR3 contains 14 residues. J was trimmed by 11 bases and V by 9 bases; bases with no gene match: 14. The CDR3 protein is CASRTGVNRASIYF. The CDR3 DNA follows: TGTGCCAGTAGGACAGGGGTCAACCGGGCCTCCATATATTTT. Based on the CDR3 plus reference TRBV13 and TRBJ1-3, the full variable domain is AAGVIQSPRHLIKEKRETATLKCYPIPRHDTVYWYQQGPGQDPQFLISFYEKMQSDKGSIPDRFSAQQFSDYHSELNMSSLELGDSALYFCASRTGVNRASIYFGEGSWLTVV.

This chain joins TRBV6-2 or TRBV6-3 and TRBJ1-2; the match to TRBD1 covers 12 bases. The CDR3 runs 16 residues. The germline gives CDR1 MNHEY, CDR2 SVGEGT. J was trimmed by 5 bases and V by 5 bases; bases with no gene match: 9. CDR3 residues: CASSRAGTGGYYGYTF. The CDR3 region has the DNA TGTGCCAGCAGTCGAGCTGGGACAGGGGGCTATTATGGCTACACCTTC.

The V gene is TRBV3-1 (or the pseudogene TRBV3-2), the J gene TRBJ2-3; 8 bases line up with TRBD2. Germline V lookup: CDR1 LGHDT, CDR2 YNNKEL (reference sequence). The CDR3 totals 15 residues. J was trimmed by 2 bases and V by 6 bases; bases with no gene match: 7. CDR3 in amino acids: CASRPERGYTDTQYF. As DNA, the CDR3 is TGTGCCAGCAGGCCTGAGCGGGGGTACACAGATACGCAGTATTTT.

The V and J genes are TRBV6-2 or TRBV6-3 and TRBJ2-1; 13 nucleotides agree with TRBD2. Trimming at V came to 2 bases and at J to 4 bases, leaving 14 bases not matched to a gene. The germline CDR1 and CDR2 sequences are MNHEY and SVGEGT. This CDR3 region has 20 residues. In DNA form, the CDR3 reads TGTGCCAGCAGTTACCCGTCCCCTTGGACTAGCGGGGGAAATTACAATGAGCAGTTCTTC. The encoded protein is CASSYPSPWTSGGNYNEQFF.

The DNA for the CDR3 is TGTGCCAGCAGCGTAGTGGCAGAGAACACTGAAGCTTTCTTT. This encodes CASSVVAENTEAFF. The chain uses TRBV9 and TRBJ1-1; the D is unclear. V lost 0 bases to trimming and J lost 1 base, with 7 bases between them. The CDR3 loop spans 14 amino acids. The V gene's germline CDR1 is SGDLS and CDR2 YYNGEE.

The chain recombines TRBV24-1 with TRBJ2-1; TRBD1 might be the D (5 bases). This CDR3 has 13 amino acids. Germline V gene lookup returns CDR1 KGHDR and CDR2 SFDVKD. The V and J ends lost 5 bases and 6 bases respectively, with 10 bases between them. The CDR3 protein is CATSGGSTNEQFF. Here the CDR3 DNA reads TGTGCCACCAGTGGGGGCAGTACCAATGAGCAGTTCTTC.

V and J are TRBV6-5 and TRBJ1-6, with D possibly being TRBD1 (6 bases). The V end was cut by 9 bases, the J end by 10 bases, with 16 bases between. This CDR3 contains 13 residues. Germline assignment: CDR1 MNHEY and CDR2 SVGAGI. The CDR3 sequence is CASRRGGGSPLHF. DNA for the CDR3: TGTGCCAGTCGCAGGGGCGGGGGCTCACCCCTCCACTTT.

The V and J genes are TRBV4-2 and TRBJ1-1, with TRBD1 matching over 9 bases. V shed 6 bases, J shed 1 base, and the junction held 9 bases outside the gene matches. The V gene's germline CDR1 is LGHNA and CDR2 YNFKEQ. The length of the CDR3 is 16 residues. CDR3 DNA: TGTGCCAGCAGTCAGGGACAGGGAAGAGCGAACACTGAAGCTTTCTTT. Its protein is CASSQGQGRANTEAFF.

The rearrangement links TRBV7-9 to TRBJ1-6; TRBD1 might be the D (6 bases). Germline V gene data show CDR1 as SEHNR and CDR2 as FQNEAQ (reference sequence). V was trimmed by 3 bases and J by 8 bases, leaving 20 bases between them. There are 17 residues in the CDR3. For the CDR3, the DNA is TGTGCCAGCAGCTTGACGCCGGAGACGGGGGGCCATTCACCCCTCCACTTT. This sequence encodes CASSLTPETGGHSPLHF.

The rearrangement joins TRBV18 to TRBJ1-3; maybe TRBD1 (5 bases). The CDR3 loop spans 15 amino acids. V lost 2 bases and J lost 4, with 12 bases in between. CDR1 and CDR2 (germline): KGHSH, LQKENI. DNA for the CDR3: TGTGCCAGCTCACCAAGGGGCGCAATCGGAAACACCATATATTTT. Amino acids: CASSPRGAIGNTIYF.